The sequence of this TCR beta chain was determined in a study of cytomegalovirus exposure and HLA in healthy donors (dated by TCRdb to about 2017). Regarding the complete study: An earlier analysis of roughly 500 of the donors reported 276 Gb of sequence data and around 110 million unique TCR beta sequences obtained from 150 million to 200 million T cells. Approximately 300 gigabases of sequencing data and 70 million to 95 million unique TCR sequences made up an early release that covered approximately 700 HLA-typed donors. Of the 300 to 450 genotyped donors, 81% fell in the genetic ancestry cluster associated with self-reported Caucasian donors. The study aimed to test whether cataloging public T cell receptors could reveal signatures of past pathogen exposure. Using immunosequencing, the study profiled T cell repertoires from approximately 700 subjects and related those repertoires to cytomegalovirus serostatus. Besides the first cohort of some 670 subjects, a separate validation cohort made up of roughly 120 different subjects was used. The study combined high-throughput TCR immunosequencing, statistical association of individual TCRs with disease status, and machine learning to predict cytomegalovirus infection status. In a later analysis, previously published TCR beta repertoires from some 640 donors were re-analyzed and high-resolution HLA genotyping was added so that TCR occurrence patterns could be studied. In the later analysis, no new phenotypic data were used to find candidate immune exposures; instead, reliance was placed on TCR beta sequences and their occurrence across donors. In an earlier analysis of 550 to 700 of the donors, high-throughput TCR beta sequencing was used to judge whether each TCR beta V gene segment behaved as functional or pseudogenic. Alongside the repertoire data, information on donor age, sex, ethnicity and CMV serostatus was compiled. A later genetic analysis took genome-wide SNP genotypes for about 65% of the roughly 670 donors and used that subset as a discovery cohort. All discovery cohort repertoires had been generated on a single sequencing platform. Class I and class II HLA loci were covered by the typing at four-digit resolution. The number of donors typed differed by locus, with roughly 629-640 for A, B, C, DRB1 and DQB1, around 520 for DQA1, some 570 for DPA1, and 450 to 480 for DPB1. Several DR-DQ haplotypes were treated as single units for association and clustering because of strong linkage in the cohort. Among some 410 genotyped donors of the cohort, an average of roughly 240,000 unique TCR beta nucleotide sequences were sequenced per donor, 15% to 20% of them non-productive. The paper's findings and limits, for the study overall: The study listed 150 to 200 TCR beta chains as associated with cytomegalovirus. A later analysis reported that several top co-occurrence clusters appeared linked to parvovirus B19, influenza, CMV and Epstein-Barr virus. A later analysis found that TCR association rates varied across HLA loci, with DRB1 alleles showing the most associated TCRs and HLA-C alleles the fewest. A further reported finding was that TCR beta sequences accurately predicted the HLA-A and HLA-B alleles for most subjects in the first cohort. In a later analysis, HLA-associated TCR beta chains showed more clonal expansion and lower generation probabilities than non-associated chains that were equally common. According to a later genetic analysis, donors in an Asian-associated ancestry cluster had fewer N-insertions in productive TCRs than the approximately 700-donor mean. HLA typing was unavailable for some donors at each locus, so association tests used only the typed subset. A later analysis found that most CMV-associated TCR beta chains appeared HLA-restricted, with HLA associations seemingly driven largely by CMV exposure. Linkage disequilibrium might explain the correlated functional status among segregating V segments, but an unknown experimental factor could not be ruled out. It was suggested by the authors that the approach could potentially be generalized to other disease states and immunological phenotypes. Strong co-occurrence of HLA alleles, especially DR and DQ, made assigning TCR associations to individual alleles difficult. A later genetic analysis associated a missense DCLRE1C variant with V-gene and J-gene trimming of TCR beta chains, and an independent cohort replicated the association. A few of the identified cytomegalovirus-associated TCR beta chains were confirmed in vitro to be specific for cytomegalovirus antigens. Some IMGT-functional V segments, including TRBV6-2 and TRBV6-3, could not be distinguished by the 87-base-pair reads and were therefore excluded. Presence/absence analyses assumed roughly uniform sequencing depth across donors, an assumption that may not hold. Fewer than 20 rarely observed V segments, including chromosome 9 orphons, were excluded from the earlier analysis of almost 600 of the donors because counts were too low. A cluster of highly shared sequence variants was judged likely to represent a technical artifact of the sequencing pipeline. In an earlier analysis of approximately 600 of the donors, most TCR beta V segments were observed in productive rearrangements about 87% or about 30% of the time, broadly matching IMGT annotations. Most TCR sequences were seen in very few donors, while some public TCRs were found in many individuals. For the cohort, immune exposure information was limited to CMV serostatus. A later analysis associated 16,951 TCR beta sequences with specific HLA alleles at a false discovery rate of 0.05. The cohort was sequenced for TCR beta chains only, and without alpha or paired-chain data the features that could be detected were limited. The classifier was reported to diagnose cytomegalovirus status with high specificity and sensitivity in both the original and validation cohorts.

The CDR3 runs 14 residues from the cysteine to the phenylalanine. The CDR3 DNA has 42 bases and is translated from base 1. CDR1 and CDR2 were assigned from the germline V gene as MNHNS and SASEGT. The library was obtained by the immunoSEQ multiplex PCR assay. The multiplex PCR relied on a mix of 60 forward primers for TCR Vbeta segments and 13 reverse primers for TCR Jbeta segments. The CDR3 region of rearranged TCR beta genes was amplified from genomic DNA with a multiplex PCR assay. The Illumina HiSeq System was used to sequence the amplified TCR beta libraries as 87-base-pair reads. Turning to the authors' computational methods: A later analysis tallied 75 million to 85 million unique TCR beta chains across the 666 repertoires, and around 12 million of those chains were shared by two or more donors. Raw reads were error-corrected and collapsed into unique sequences by a nearest-neighbor algorithm in which closely related sequences were merged to remove PCR and sequencing errors. Alignment of CDR3 sequences to IMGT reference sequences was used to assign V, D and J gene segments. Each retained sequence needed at least a six-nucleotide match to both a V gene segment and a J gene segment. Rearrangements were called productive when the CDR3 lacked stop codons and stayed in frame with V and J; all others were non-productive. Following IMGT convention, CDR3 was defined as the stretch from the second conserved V-encoded cysteine up to the conserved J-encoded phenylalanine. The earlier analysis of 500 to 600 of the donors excluded sequences that lacked an unambiguous match to a single V gene segment. An earlier analysis of roughly 590 of the donors called V segments functional above 56.7% productive rearrangements and segregating when the between-donor standard deviation exceeded 5%. To diagnose cytomegalovirus status from the catalog of TCR beta chain sequences, a statistical classification framework was built. In a later analysis, TCR nucleotide sequences were compared against IMGT/GENE-DB human TR gene sequences so that V and J genes could be assigned. Using the TCRdist pipeline, a later analysis assigned CDR3 sequences along with most-parsimonious VDJ recombination scenarios. In a later analysis, each TCR beta chain was defined by its CDR3 amino acid sequence together with its V-gene family, and reads without a unique V-gene family were excluded. A later analysis removed 592 highly shared, low-generation-probability nucleotide sequences to deal with suspected cross-contamination and a sequencing artifact. In a later analysis, a clonal expansion index was calculated for each public chain from normalized within-repertoire ranks of inferred template counts. A later analysis computed generation probabilities with a VDJ recombination model fitted to out-of-frame rearrangements, and checked the results against IGoR. Hypergeometric tests were used in a later analysis to score TCR-TCR, TCR-HLA and TCR-CMV co-occurrence, with a repertoire-size bias correction applied to the TCR pairs. To estimate false discovery rates, a later analysis permuted the HLA or CMV assignments 20 times. In a later analysis, co-occurring TCRs were grouped with DBSCAN, and TCRdist sequence similarity was added when clustering was performed within HLA-allele-positive subsets. Repertoires with fewer than 30,000 or more than 120,000 public chains were left out of co-occurrence clustering, as were about five repertoires with anomalous nucleotide sharing. TCRdb's version of the immuneACCESS table is confined to in-frame rearrangements and falls short of the full clone set. An unresolved V gene accounts for under half of the shortfall where checked; the remainder is of unknown origin. For V, J and clone size, that table is used; D and trimming come from the DNA. The sample table records roughly 78,000 clones; about 64% of these occur just once. The ten top clones hold about 5.7% of the sample.

The cohort consisted of hundreds of healthy bone marrow donors. Cohort members were all nominally healthy when sampled, although unrecorded immune exposures were likely present. The donor was CMV seropositive and belonged to the group of a few hundred seropositive cohort members. A peripheral blood sample was collected from each donor, and TCR beta sequencing was performed on peripheral blood mononuclear cells. The Qiagen DNeasy Blood Extraction Kit was used to extract genomic DNA from the blood cell samples. Concerning this clone: There is no known antigen for this receptor. The input lacks base qualities; no much larger clone sits a single base away.

Sequenced material: PBMCs. The V gene is TRBV6-1 and the J gene is TRBJ2-5, with 7 middle bases fitting TRBD1. The J call could be wrong; TRBJ2-7 is a better fit for the DNA end. The sequence was obtained from a man aged 30 to 39 in good health and CMV-seropositive. The DNA sequence reads TGTGCCAGCACTACAGGGGACAGCTCCTACGAGCAGTACTTC. It codes for CASTTGDSSYEQYF.